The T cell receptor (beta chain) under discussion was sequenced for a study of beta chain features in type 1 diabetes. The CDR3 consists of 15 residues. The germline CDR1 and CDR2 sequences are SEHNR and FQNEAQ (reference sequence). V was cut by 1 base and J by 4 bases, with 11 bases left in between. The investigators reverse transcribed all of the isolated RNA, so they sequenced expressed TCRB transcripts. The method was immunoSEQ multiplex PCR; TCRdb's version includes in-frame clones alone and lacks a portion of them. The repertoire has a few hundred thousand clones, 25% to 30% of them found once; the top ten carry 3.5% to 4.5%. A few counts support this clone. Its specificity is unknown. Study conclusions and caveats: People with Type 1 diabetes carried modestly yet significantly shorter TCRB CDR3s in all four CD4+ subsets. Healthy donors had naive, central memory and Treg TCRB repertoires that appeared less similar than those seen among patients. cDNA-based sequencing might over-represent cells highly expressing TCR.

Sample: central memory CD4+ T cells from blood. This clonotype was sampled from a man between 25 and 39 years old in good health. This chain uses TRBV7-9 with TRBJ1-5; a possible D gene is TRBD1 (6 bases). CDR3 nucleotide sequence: TGTGCCAGCAGCTTAGTGGGGACAAAAAATCAGCCCCAGCATTTT. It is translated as CASSLVGTKNQPQHF.